The 27 T cell receptor beta chains listed next were all sequenced from one sample in a study of beta chain features in type 1 diabetes. Study-level results: Patients with Type 1 diabetes showed moderately but significantly shorter TCRB CDR3s in all four CD4+ subsets.

The antigens for these receptors are not known. All of the isolated RNA was reverse transcribed, so expressed TCRB transcripts were sequenced. The protocol was immunoSEQ multiplex PCR, while the TCRdb copy is restricted to in-frame clones and leaves out a portion. The profile shows about 700,000 clones, 13% of them singletons. Sequenced material: naive CD4+ T cells from blood. These receptors all come from a young man with type 1 diabetes.

This clone was detected only a few times. This chain joins TRBV5-1 and TRBJ2-3, with D uncertain. Germline CDR1 SGHRS, CDR2 YFSETQ. This CDR3 contains 14 residues. V lost 4 bases, J lost 4 bases, and 13 bases lay in between. The CDR3 sequence is CASSLDTGADTQYF. As DNA, the CDR3 is TGCGCCAGCAGCCTAGATACGGGCGCAGATACGCAGTATTTT.

V is TRBV6-5 and J is TRBJ1-4, with D possibly TRBD1 on 5 matching bases. CDR1 MNHEY and CDR2 SVGAGI come from the germline V gene. The CDR3 sequence is 14 residues long. Trimming removed 2 bases at V and 5 bases at J, with 9 bases between. CDR3 sequence reads: CASSYRGQNEKLFF. The CDR3 DNA reads TGTGCCAGCAGTTACAGGGGTCAAAATGAAAAACTGTTTTTT.

The genes are TRBV10-3 and TRBJ1-1; weak D call: TRBD1 (5 bases). Per the germline V gene, CDR1 is ENHRY and CDR2 is SYGVKD. This CDR3 has 14 amino acids. Trimming cost V 3 bases and J 2 bases, with 10 bases left between them. CDR3 sequence reads: CAISEWGDNTEAFF. The CDR3 DNA reads TGTGCCATCAGTGAATGGGGGGATAACACTGAAGCTTTCTTT.

The table lists this clone with a few counts. The J gene is TRBJ1-2, the V gene TRBV9, with 8 nucleotides matching TRBD1. Germline V gene lookup returns CDR1 SGDLS and CDR2 YYNGEE. The J segment lost 6 bases and the V segment lost 0 bases, leaving 4 bases of the junction unmatched. CDR3 length equals 14 residues. CDR3 nucleotides: TGTGCCAGCAGCGTAGGCCAGGGGGCTGATGGCTACACCTTC. Amino acids: CASSVGQGADGYTF.

The chain combines TRBV5-4 with TRBJ1-2; D might be TRBD1 (5 bases). The V gene lost 5 bases and the J gene lost 8 bases, with 19 bases spanning the gap. Germline CDR1 SGHNT, CDR2 YYREEE (reference sequence). The CDR3 is 14 residues long. This CDR3 is CASSYSLGAWGYTF. The CDR3 DNA sequence: TGTGCCAGCAGTTACTCGCTCGGGGCGTGGGGCTACACCTTC.

The chain employs TRBV20-1 and TRBJ1-2; the D gene is possibly TRBD1 (5 bases). The CDR3 is made up of 11 amino acids. Between the trimmed V and J ends, which lost 3 bases and 8 bases, there was a span of 10 bases. Germline V gene data show CDR1 as DFQATT and CDR2 as SNEGSKA (reference sequence). CDR3 bases: TGCAGTGCTAGGGGACCACAGGGCTACACCTTC. Protein product: CSARGPQGYTF.

The chain is built from TRBV7-8 and TRBJ2-3; the D gene is possibly TRBD2 (6 bases). Germline V gives CDR1 SGHVS, CDR2 FQNEAQ. Trimming cost V 5 bases and J 0 bases, with 12 bases left between them. The CDR3 loop spans 15 amino acids. The CDR3 nucleotides read TGTGCCAGCAGCCCCAAGGGAGGAAGCACAGATACGCAGTATTTT. Protein product: CASSPKGGSTDTQYF.

In this sample, this clone turned up a few times. This chain links TRBV30 with TRBJ2-1; 8 bases line up with TRBD1. The J segment lost 5 bases and the V segment lost 3 bases, leaving 6 bases of the junction unmatched. The CDR3 has 14 residues. The V gene's germline CDR1 is GTSNPN and CDR2 SVGIG (reference sequence). The CDR3 loop is CAWSGQGRDNEQFF. The CDR3 bases are TGTGCCTGGAGCGGACAGGGTCGAGACAATGAGCAGTTCTTC.

The chain joins TRBV30 to TRBJ1-1, with 7 bases fitting TRBD1. Germline trimming cut 2 bases from V and 1 base from J; bases unmatched to any gene: 7. In germline, CDR1 is GTSNPN, CDR2 SVGIG (reference sequence). There are 15 residues in the CDR3. The CDR3 loop is CAWSPSDRSNTEAFF. In DNA, the CDR3 is TGTGCCTGGAGTCCGTCGGACAGGTCGAACACTGAAGCTTTCTTT.

The V gene is TRBV27, the J gene TRBJ2-3; D is undetermined. V gave up 0 bases and J gave up 2 bases, with 6 bases separating them. Germline lookup yields CDR1 MNHEY and CDR2 SMNVEV (reference sequence). CDR3 length: 14 residues. CDR3: CASSLSWFTDTQYF. DNA of the CDR3: TGTGCCAGCAGTTTATCTTGGTTCACAGATACGCAGTATTTT.

In its sample, this clone was seen a few times. The V and J genes are TRBV6-5 and TRBJ2-3; D uncertain. Germline V gene sequence: CDR1 MNHEY, CDR2 SVGAGI. The CDR3 is made up of 16 amino acids. V gave up 0 bases and J gave up 1 base, with 11 bases separating them. CDR3 in DNA: TGTGCCAGCAGTTACTCGGGATTTGTGGGCACAGATACGCAGTATTTT. This gives the protein CASSYSGFVGTDTQYF.

The chain recombines TRBV7-8 with TRBJ2-1, with D tentatively TRBD1 (6 bases). CDR3 length: 20 amino acids. V shed 2 bases and J shed 4 bases, with 27 bases lying between them. Per the germline V gene, CDR1 is SGHVS and CDR2 is FQNEAQ. The CDR3 nucleotides read TGTGCCAGCAGCTTATTTACCCCGGGACATCAGTTCCGGGGATACAATGAGCAGTTCTTC. Protein product: CASSLFTPGHQFRGYNEQFF.

This chain links TRBV30 with TRBJ1-2, with D possibly TRBD1 on 5 matching bases. The CDR3 totals 12 residues. CDR1 is GTSNPN and CDR2 is SVGIG in the germline V gene (reference sequence). V dropped 4 bases and J dropped 8 bases, with 14 bases sitting between them. The CDR3 DNA reads as TGTGCCTGGACCCGACTCACAGGCGGCTACACCTTC. Translation: CAWTRLTGGYTF. The full variable domain, rest sourced from reference TRBV30 and TRBJ1-2, is SQTIHQWPATLVQPVGSPLSLECTVEGTSNPNLYWYRQAAGRGLQLLFYSVGIGQISSEVPQNLSASRPQDRQFILSSKKLLLSDSGFYLCAWTRLTGGYTFGSGTRLTVV.

This clone has a single count. The chain employs TRBV5-1 and TRBJ2-1; TRBD1 matches at 8 bases. From germline, CDR1 is SGHRS and CDR2 YFSETQ. This CDR3 has 14 amino acids. V gave up 5 bases and J gave up 5 bases; unmatched junction bases: 6. Written as DNA, the CDR3 is TGCGCCAGCAGACAGCAGGGGGCAGACAATGAGCAGTTCTTC. Translated, it gives CASRQQGADNEQFF.

This clone has more than one count but fewer than ten. The chain joins TRBV14 to TRBJ2-1, with D unresolved. V lost 10 bases to trimming and J lost 0 bases, with 4 bases between them. This CDR3 is 11 amino acids long. Germline lookup yields CDR1 SGHDN and CDR2 FVKESK. The CDR3 is CATASYNEQFF. The CDR3 coding sequence is TGTGCCACGGCCTCCTACAATGAGCAGTTCTTC.

This chain connects TRBV7-2 to TRBJ2-2; weak D call: TRBD1 (6 bases). The germline V gene encodes CDR1 SGHTA and CDR2 FQGNSA. Trimming stripped 4 bases from V and 4 bases from J, with 13 bases between. CDR3 length: 15 residues. The CDR3 sequence: CASSWVQTGTGELFF. CDR3 DNA sequence: TGTGCCAGCAGCTGGGTACAGACAGGCACCGGGGAGCTGTTTTTT.

This clone has a handful of counts. The chain links TRBV7-7 to TRBJ2-3, with TRBD1 identical over 7 bases. The germline V gene encodes CDR1 SSHAT and CDR2 FNYEAQ (reference sequence). The CDR3 is made up of 16 amino acids. The V and J ends lost 4 bases and 2 bases, in that order; junction bases with no gene match: 9. CDR3 sequence: CASSSLPGQVTDTQYF. CDR3 in DNA: TGTGCCAGCAGCTCTCTACCTGGACAGGTCACAGATACGCAGTATTTT.

The V and J genes are TRBV30 and TRBJ1-2, with D unclear. The CDR3 consists of 12 residues. The germline V gene has CDR1 GTSNPN and CDR2 SVGIG (reference sequence). Trimming took off 3 bases at V and 4 bases at J, with 9 bases between the two ends. This chain's CDR3 is CAWRRELYGYTF. The CDR3 bases are TGTGCCTGGAGAAGGGAACTCTATGGCTACACCTTC. Full variable domain (outside the CDR3, taken from reference TRBV30 and TRBJ1-2): SQTIHQWPATLVQPVGSPLSLECTVEGTSNPNLYWYRQAAGRGLQLLFYSVGIGQISSEVPQNLSASRPQDRQFILSSKKLLLSDSGFYLCAWRRELYGYTFGSGTRLTVV.

This clone has just a few counts. The genes are TRBV5-6 and TRBJ1-5; the D gene is possibly TRBD1 (5 bases). Trimming removed 3 bases from V and 0 bases from J, with 7 bases in between. Germline V gives CDR1 SGHDT, CDR2 YYEEEE. The CDR3 covers 14 residues. For the CDR3, the DNA is TGTGCCAGCAGCTGGGGGGATAGCAATCAGCCCCAGCATTTT. Its translation: CASSWGDSNQPQHF.

This clone appeared a few times. The sample has other DNA sequences that encode this CDR3 too. The chain is built from TRBV18 and TRBJ2-5; no clear D gene. Germline V CDR1 and CDR2: KGHSH, LQKENI. The CDR3 covers 13 residues. V was trimmed by 3 bases and J by 0 bases, leaving 5 bases between them. The CDR3 bases are TGTGCCAGCTCACCTAGGGACCAAGAGACCCAGTACTTC. Encoded protein: CASSPRDQETQYF. Complete variable domain (other parts from reference TRBV18 and TRBJ2-5): NAGVMQNPRHLVRRRGQEARLRCSPMKGHSHVYWYRQLPEEGLKFMVYLQKENIIDESGMPKERFSAEFPKEGPSILRIQQVVRGDSAAYFCASSPRDQETQYFGPGTRLLVL.

The chain links TRBV6-1 to TRBJ1-5; D uncertain. Trimming removed 1 base from V and 5 bases from J, with 12 bases in between. This CDR3 has 15 residues. The V gene's germline CDR1 is MNHNS and CDR2 SASEGT. Here the CDR3 DNA reads TGTGCCAGCAGTGAAGAACTTGGTGATCATCAGCCCCAGCATTTT. This gives the protein CASSEELGDHQPQHF.

This clone was counted between two and nine times. The chain recombines TRBV9 with TRBJ2-3; no reliable D call. The CDR3 runs 14 residues. Trimming left V 2 bases short and J 5 bases short, with 12 bases between. Germline V gene lookup returns CDR1 SGDLS and CDR2 YYNGEE. CDR3 region: CASSVRTTVDTQYF. Written as DNA, the CDR3 is TGTGCCAGCAGCGTCCGGACCACGGTAGATACGCAGTATTTT.

The chain uses TRBV19 and TRBJ1-1; D not certain. V shed 5 bases and J shed 7 bases, with 23 bases lying between them. The length of the CDR3 is 16 residues. The germline CDR1 and CDR2 sequences are LNHDA and SQIVND (reference sequence). CDR3 coding DNA: TGTGCCAGTAGTCAGTCGGGCCAGATTTGGGGAAATGAAGCTTTCTTT. Translated, it gives CASSQSGQIWGNEAFF.

This chain uses TRBV2 with TRBJ1-2, with a possible D match to TRBD1 (5 bases). The V gene lost 7 bases and the J gene lost 2 bases, with 11 bases spanning the gap. The CDR3 covers 13 residues. CDR1 is SNHLY, CDR2 FYNNEI, per germline. CDR3 region: CASMGLWNYGYTF. The CDR3 nucleotides are TGTGCCAGCATGGGACTGTGGAACTATGGCTACACCTTC.

Worth noting for this clone: Additional DNA sequences in this sample encode the identical CDR3. The J gene is TRBJ2-7, the V gene TRBV20-1, with D possibly matching TRBD2 (6 bases). This CDR3 region has 11 residues. Germline V lookup: CDR1 DFQATT, CDR2 SNEGSKA (reference sequence). V was clipped by 6 bases and J by 4 bases, with 10 bases between them. This CDR3 is CSATGGYEQYF. The CDR3 nucleotides read TGCAGTGCGACCGGAGGGTACGAGCAGTACTTC.

The J gene is TRBJ2-1, the V gene TRBV7-2; D is possibly TRBD1 or TRBD2 (5 bases each). Per germline, CDR1 SGHTA and CDR2 FQGNSA. V lost 1 base and J lost 3, with 13 bases in between. This CDR3 region has 16 residues. The CDR3 DNA sequence: TGTGCCAGCAGCTTAGGTGTGGGGGAGAGCTACAATGAGCAGTTCTTC. Amino acids: CASSLGVGESYNEQFF.

In this sample, this clone turned up a few times. The gene calls are TRBV5-1 and TRBJ1-6; perhaps TRBD1 as D (6 bases). CDR3 size: 13 residues. V shed 7 bases and J shed 14 bases, with 19 bases lying between them. Germline CDR1 is SGHRS and CDR2 is YFSETQ. CDR3 protein: CASSNGRGATLHF. The CDR3 DNA reads TGCGCCAGCTCGAATGGACGGGGGGCAACCCTCCACTTT.